This T cell receptor (beta chain) was captured in a study of T cells in Graves' hyperthyroidism and ophthalmopathy. The wider study: The initial diagnosis was the point when peripheral blood was collected, ahead of any treatment.

RNA transcripts served as the template for amplifying TCR beta CDR3 regions. The HTBI primer set drove a first-round RT-PCR of the TCR CDR3. TCRdb re-called the multiplex PCR reads with MiXCR, one entry per CDR3 protein. This table holds some 350,000 distinct CDR3 sequences, about 16% found once. For ophthalmopathy patients, the Clinical Activity Score was at least 3 and the NOSPECS grade at least 4; duration was under 3 months. Whole-study results and caveats: Among thyroid clonotypes expanded above 0.001, most also appeared in blood. Ophthalmopathy was distinguished from stable hyperthyroidism by 13 V-J signatures.

There are many counts of this clonotype. Its matching antigen is unknown. Sequenced sample: blood. The receptor was isolated from an older woman with Graves' ophthalmopathy.

The CDR3 region is CASSSGQTLAKNIQYF. For the CDR3, the DNA is TGTGCCAGCAGTAGCGGACAGACACTAGCCAAAAACATTCAGTACTTC. The chain has TRBV6-1 and TRBJ2-4, with a tentative D call TRBD1 (6 bases). V was clipped by 5 bases and J by 0 bases, with 14 bases between them. CDR3 length: 16 amino acids. CDR1 and CDR2 (germline): MNHNS, SASEGT.